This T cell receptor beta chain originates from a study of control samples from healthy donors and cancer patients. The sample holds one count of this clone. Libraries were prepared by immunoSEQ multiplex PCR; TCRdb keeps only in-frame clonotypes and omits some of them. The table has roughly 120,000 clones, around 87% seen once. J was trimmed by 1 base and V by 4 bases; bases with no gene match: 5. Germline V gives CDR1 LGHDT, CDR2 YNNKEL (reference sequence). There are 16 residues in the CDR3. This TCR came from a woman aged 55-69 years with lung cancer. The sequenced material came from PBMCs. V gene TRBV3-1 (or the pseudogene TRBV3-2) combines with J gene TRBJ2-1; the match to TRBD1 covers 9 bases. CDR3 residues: CASSLGTGLSYNEQFF. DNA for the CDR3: TGTGCCAGCAGCCTCGGGACAGGGCTATCCTACAATGAGCAGTTCTTC.